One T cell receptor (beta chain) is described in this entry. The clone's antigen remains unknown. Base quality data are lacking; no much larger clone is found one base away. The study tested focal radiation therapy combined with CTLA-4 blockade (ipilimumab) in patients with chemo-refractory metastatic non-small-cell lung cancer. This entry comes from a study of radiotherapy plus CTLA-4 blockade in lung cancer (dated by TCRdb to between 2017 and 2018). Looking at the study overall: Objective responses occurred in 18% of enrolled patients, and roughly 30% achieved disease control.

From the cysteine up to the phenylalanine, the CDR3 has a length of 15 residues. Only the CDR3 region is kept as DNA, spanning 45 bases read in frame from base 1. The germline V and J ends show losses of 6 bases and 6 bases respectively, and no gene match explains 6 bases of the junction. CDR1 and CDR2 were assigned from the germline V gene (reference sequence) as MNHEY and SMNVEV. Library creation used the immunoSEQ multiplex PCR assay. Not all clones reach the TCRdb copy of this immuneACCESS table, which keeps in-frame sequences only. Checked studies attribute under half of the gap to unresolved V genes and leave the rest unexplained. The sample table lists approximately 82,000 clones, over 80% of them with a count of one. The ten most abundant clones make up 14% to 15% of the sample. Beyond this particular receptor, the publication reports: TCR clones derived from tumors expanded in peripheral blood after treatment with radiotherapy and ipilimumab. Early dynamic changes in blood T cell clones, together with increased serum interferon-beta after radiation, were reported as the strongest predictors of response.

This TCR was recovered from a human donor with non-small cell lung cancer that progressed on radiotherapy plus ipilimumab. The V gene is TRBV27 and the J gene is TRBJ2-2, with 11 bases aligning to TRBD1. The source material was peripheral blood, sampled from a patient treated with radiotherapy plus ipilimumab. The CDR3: CASSLGTGGPGELFF. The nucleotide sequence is TGTGCCAGCAGCCTCGGGACAGGGGGTCCCGGGGAGCTGTTTTTT.